Presented here are 19 T cell receptor delta chains from one specimen sequenced in a study of gamma-delta T cells after stem cell transplantation. With CATT, TCRdb re-called clones from the RT-PCR reads. Of around 1,600 delta-chain clones listed, 5.1% are singletons. The sequencing input was gamma-delta T cells. All receptors come from a human donor. It is not recorded whose cells these are; they may come from a transplant donor.

On this clone itself: Given a far larger clone just one base away, this is likely a sequencing read error. Other nucleotide sequences from this sample produce the same CDR3. This chain uses TRDV2 with TRDJ1; TRDD3 aligns across 8 bases. The germline CDR1 and CDR2 sequences are GEAIGNYY and EKD. V gave up 0 bases and J gave up 0 bases; unmatched junction bases: 8. The CDR3 is 17 amino acids. CDR3 in DNA: TGTGCCTGTGACACCTTATTGGGGGATCAGTACACCGATAAACTCATCTTT. Its protein product is CACDTLLGDQYTDKLIF.

There are a few counts of this clone. A far larger clone is off by one base, so a read error is likely. The sample carries other DNA sequences with the same CDR3. V and J are TRDV2 and TRDJ1, with a weak D call TRDD2 (5 bases). The CDR3 has 19 amino acids. Trimming cost V 0 bases and J 1 base, with 23 bases left between them. Germline CDR1 GEAIGNYY, CDR2 EKD. The CDR3 DNA reads TGTGCCTGTGACACCGTTTCCTTGGGAGATCGATTACCCACCGATAAACTCATCTTT. Encoded protein: CACDTVSLGDRLPTDKLIF.

On this clone: The protein TCRdb gives is from a much larger clone and does not agree with this DNA's translation at residue 6, likely a read error; the protein shown here comes from the DNA. V usage is TRDV2 and J usage is TRDJ1; D might be TRDD3 (6 bases). This CDR3 spans 16 amino acids. The V gene's germline CDR1 is GEAIGNYY and CDR2 EKD. Trimming took off 0 bases at V and 0 bases at J, with 13 bases between the two ends. This CDR3 is CACDTPGDANTDKLIF. The CDR3 coding sequence is TGTGCCTGTGACACCCCCGGGGATGCTAACACCGATAAACTCATCTTT.

By sample fraction, this clone is medium-sized (0.01 to 0.1%). With a far larger clone one base away, a read error is the likely cause. The sample carries other DNA sequences with the same CDR3. The genes are TRDV2 and TRDJ1; 11 bases are a match to TRDD3. CDR3 length: 23 residues. V was clipped by 3 bases and J by 0 bases; unmatched bases: 26. Germline-derived CDR1 and CDR2 are GEAIGNYY and EKD. Here the CDR3 reads CACDLLLGDNTPNTGHYTDKLIF. As DNA, the CDR3 is TGTGCCTGTGACCTGTTACTGGGGGATAATACCCCGAATACCGGGCATTACACCGATAAACTCATCTTT.

This clone was counted only a few times. A read error is likely here: a far larger clone is one base away. The rearrangement joins TRDV2 to TRDJ1, with D hard to call. CDR1 is GEAIGNYY and CDR2 is EKD in the germline V gene. The V and J ends lost 3 bases and 0 bases respectively, with 22 bases between them. The CDR3 is made up of 18 amino acids. CDR3 nucleotides: TGTGCCTGTGACGGGGTCGGGGCTATAAGGGAGTACACCGATAAACTCATCTTT. It yields the protein CACDGVGAIREYTDKLIF.

This clone has just one count. One junction end disagrees with the germline gene, perhaps due to a read error. The gene calls are TRDV2 and TRDJ1, with 7 bases identical to TRDD3. The J gene comes from matching the DNA to germline here; TCRdb lacks it. CDR3 length: 15 amino acids. Germline V gene data show CDR1 as GEAIGNYY and CDR2 as EKD. The CDR3 loop is CASDTWGDLADKLIF. CDR3 in DNA: TGTGCCAGTGACACATGGGGGGATTTGGCCGATAAACTCATCTTT.

Comment on this clone: TCRdb's entry gives the protein of a much larger clone, which mismatches this DNA's translation at residue 13, likely from a read error; the protein reported here is translated from the DNA. The rearrangement links TRDV2 to TRDJ1; 10 nucleotides agree with TRDD3. Germline V gives CDR1 GEAIGNYY, CDR2 EKD. Trimming took 0 bases from V and 2 from J; bases not matched to a gene: 11. CDR3 length equals 18 residues. CDR3 amino acids: CACDTVGTGGLATDKLIF. The CDR3, as DNA: TGTGCCTGTGACACCGTAGGGACTGGGGGATTAGCGACCGATAAACTCATCTTT.

This clone was found a few times. The amino acid sequence in TCRdb belongs to a much larger clone and departs from this DNA's translation at residue 4, likely a sequencing read error; the sequence shown is translated from the DNA. V is TRDV2 and J is TRDJ1; D gene uncertain. Trimming took off 5 bases at V and 0 bases at J, with 21 bases between the two ends. The CDR3 sequence is 17 residues long. The V gene's germline CDR1 is GEAIGNYY and CDR2 EKD. CDR3 protein: CACGTVASERYTDKLIF. CDR3 DNA sequence: TGTGCCTGTGGCACGGTCGCTTCGGAAAGGTACACCGATAAACTCATCTTT.

This clone showed up just a few times. This clone may be a read error of a much larger clone one base away. The same CDR3 arises from other DNA sequences in this sample as well. This chain joins TRDV2 and TRDJ1, with D unresolved. Germline CDR1 reads GEAIGNYY; CDR2 reads EKD. This CDR3 region has 19 residues. This CDR3 reads CACDMVPVCRYNYTDKLIF. DNA of the CDR3: TGCGCCTGTGACATGGTGCCGGTCTGTAGATATAATTACACCGATAAACTCATCTTT.

This clone was seen more than once but under ten times. This DNA's translation differs at residue 10 from TCRdb's protein, which comes from a much larger clone; a read error is likely, and the protein shown is translated from the DNA. This chain uses TRDV2 with TRDJ1; TRDD3 matches 8 bases. V shed 0 bases and J 1 base; nucleotides not matched to a gene: 6. This CDR3 is 16 amino acids long. Germline V gene sequence: CDR1 GEAIGNYY, CDR2 EKD. The CDR3 sequence is CACDTLGDPSTDKLIF. As DNA, the CDR3 is TGTGCCTGTGACACCCTGGGGGACCCTTCCACCGATAAACTCATCTTT.

As to this clone: This likely traces to a read error, being one base from a far larger clone. This sample also contains other DNA sequences that code for the same CDR3. V usage is TRDV2 and J usage is TRDJ1; D perhaps matches TRDD3 (6 bases). In germline, CDR1 is GEAIGNYY, CDR2 EKD. The CDR3 length is 18 residues. Here the CDR3 DNA reads TGCGCCTGTGACCTGCTAGGGGGACCCCTCCAGTACACCGATAAACTCATCTTT. Translation: CACDLLGGPLQYTDKLIF.

By share of the sample, this clone is medium-sized. This chain joins TRDV2 and TRDJ1; 7 bases map to TRDD3. V lost 2 bases, J lost 0 bases, and 11 bases stayed unmatched. Looked up from germline, CDR1 is GEAIGNYY and CDR2 is EKD. The CDR3 runs 17 residues. The CDR3 DNA is TGTGCCTGTGACATCCTATCTACGCTGGGGGACACCGATAAACTCATCTTT. Translated: CACDILSTLGDTDKLIF.

This clone was seen more than once but under ten times. A single base separates this from a much larger clone, so it may be a read error. The V and J genes are TRDV2 and TRDJ1; possible D gene TRDD3, 5 bases. V shed 3 bases and J shed 4 bases, with 8 bases lying between them. CDR1 and CDR2 from the germline V gene are GEAIGNYY and EKD. This CDR3 comprises 12 residues. Here the CDR3 reads CACDPGDDKLIF. The CDR3 DNA is TGTGCCTGTGACCCAGGGGACGATAAACTCATCTTT.

This clone turned up a few times. One end of the junction fails to match germline, which may point to a read error. Other DNA sequences in this specimen translate into the identical CDR3. This rearrangement joins TRDV2 to TRDJ1, with 8 bases identical to TRDD3. CDR1 GEAIGNYY and CDR2 EKD come from the germline V gene. The CDR3 has 19 residues. CDR3 amino acids: CACDTIKLGGSAETDKLIF. The CDR3 DNA follows: TGCGCCTGTGACACAATAAAGCTTGGGGGATCCGCTGAAACCGATAAACTCATCTTT.

About this clone itself: A far bigger clonotype differs at one base, so this is likely a read error. Different DNA sequences within this sample yield the same CDR3. The chain combines TRDV2 with TRDJ3, with D possibly TRDD3 on 6 matching bases. This CDR3 region has 20 residues. Germline V CDR1 and CDR2: GEAIGNYY, EKD. V lost 1 base and J 0 bases, leaving 18 bases between the germline ends. The chain's CDR3 is CACDTPGDHPSSWDTRQMFF. CDR3 nucleotides: TGTGCCTGTGACACACCGGGGGACCATCCAAGCTCCTGGGACACCCGACAGATGTTTTTC.

In regard to this clone: For this DNA, TCRdb reports the protein of a much larger clone, which diverges at residue 16, most likely from a read error; the protein presented here is translated directly from the DNA. The rearrangement uses TRDV2 and TRDJ3, with TRDD3 matching 8 bases. The germline V gene has CDR1 GEAIGNYY and CDR2 EKD. This CDR3 is 18 amino acids long. The CDR3 sequence: CACDTALGDSWDTRQTFF. The CDR3 DNA reads as TGTGCCTGTGACACCGCCCTGGGGGACTCCTGGGACACCCGACAGACGTTTTTC.

In this sample, this clone turned up a few times. A much larger clone sits a single nucleotide away, making a read error possible. The sample carries other DNA sequences with the same CDR3. The gene calls are TRDV2 and TRDJ1; 10 bases fit TRDD3. The CDR3 sequence is 18 residues long. Germline lookup yields CDR1 GEAIGNYY and CDR2 EKD. DNA of the CDR3: TGTGCCTGCGACACCCTACCTCTACTGGGGGATGGCACCGATAAACTCATCTTT. Its translation: CACDTLPLLGDGTDKLIF.

This clone is categorized as medium-sized (0.01 to 0.1%). A single base is all that separates this from a far larger clone, so a read error is likely. The chain employs TRDV2 and TRDJ3; 9 bases agree with TRDD3. This CDR3 comprises 21 residues. After removal of 2 bases from V and 2 bases from J, the junction contained 15 bases not matched to a gene. Germline V gives CDR1 GEAIGNYY, CDR2 EKD. CDR3 loop: CACDKLGDTDPEPWDTRQMFF. Here the CDR3 DNA reads TGTGCCTGTGACAAACTGGGGGACACCGACCCGGAGCCCTGGGACACCCGACAGATGTTTTTC.

By its share, this clone is medium-sized. Distinct nucleotide sequences in the sample also encode this CDR3. The chain is built from TRDV2 and TRDJ1; 7 nucleotides line up with TRDD3. The junction had 3 bases not matched to a gene; V was cut back by 0 bases and J by 0 bases. This CDR3 contains 15 residues. Per germline, CDR1 GEAIGNYY and CDR2 EKD. The CDR3 DNA sequence: TGTGCCTGTGACACCCTGGGGGTTTACACCGATAAACTCATCTTT. Its translation: CACDTLGVYTDKLIF.